The 11 T cell receptor beta chains reported below all come from one sample, sequenced in a study of CD4 T cells in relation to SARS-CoV-2 and coronaviruses (dated by TCRdb to the early 2020s). Antigens for these TCRs are unknown. CD4+ T cells from unexposed donors were collected before the COVID-19 pandemic (2011-2018). After less than 13 days of culture, CD4+ T cells were isolated with the EasySep CD4+ T cell isolation kit. The protocol used for the library was the immunoSEQ multiplex PCR assay. The clones in this table, taken by TCRdb from immuneACCESS, are in-frame only. Not every clone is retained; where verified, under half of the shortfall comes from an unresolved V gene, and the cause of the rest is unknown. The sample profile shows more than 20,000 clones; roughly 72% of them were found once. The ten largest clones capture about a sixth of the sample. The sample was CD4+ T cells from PBMCs, cultured in vitro. The receptor set was obtained from a human donor in good health.

The rearrangement links TRBV30 to TRBJ2-7; TRBD2 matches 11 bases. This CDR3 has 19 amino acids. Germline V CDR1 and CDR2: GTSNPN, SVGIG (reference sequence). V trimming: 0 bases; J trimming: 2 bases; junction bases outside the gene matches: 15. For the CDR3, the DNA is TGTGCCTGGAGTGTACTTATGGGGACTAGCGGTCACCCTACCTACGAGCAGTACTTC. Its protein product is CAWSVLMGTSGHPTYEQYF. The variable domain in full, completed from reference TRBV30 and TRBJ2-7, reads SQTIHQWPATLVQPVGSPLSLECTVEGTSNPNLYWYRQAAGRGLQLLFYSVGIGQISSEVPQNLSASRPQDRQFILSSKKLLLSDSGFYLCAWSVLMGTSGHPTYEQYFGPGTRLTVT.

The chain uses TRBV12-3 or TRBV12-4 and TRBJ1-5; no clear D. The CDR3 spans 12 residues. V was shortened by 6 bases and J by 0 bases, with 3 bases between the two germline ends. CDR3 in amino acids: CASRYSNQPQHF. For the CDR3, the DNA is TGTGCCAGCAGGTATAGCAATCAGCCCCAGCATTTT.

V gene TRBV7-9 combines with J gene TRBJ1-5, with D possibly matching TRBD1 (5 bases). V was cut by 5 bases and J by 3 bases, with 11 bases left in between. Germline lookup yields CDR1 SEHNR and CDR2 FQNEAQ (reference sequence). CDR3 size: 14 residues. CDR3 loop: CASSGGQINQPQHF. As DNA, the CDR3 is TGTGCCAGCAGCGGAGGACAAATCAATCAGCCCCAGCATTTT.

This chain joins TRBV10-2 and TRBJ1-4; D is undetermined. The CDR3 is 18 amino acids. Germline V CDR1 and CDR2: WSHSY, SAAADI. V lost 2 bases and J lost 0, with 16 bases in between. The CDR3 nucleotides are TGCGCCAGCAGTGAGGTCGGCAGCAGGATCGCAACTAATGAAAAACTGTTTTTT. Its translation: CASSEVGSRIATNEKLFF.

This clone was picked up one time. CDR3 region: CASSLFPGGTYNEQFF. CDR3 DNA: TGTGCCAGCAGCTTGTTTCCAGGGGGGACCTACAATGAGCAGTTCTTC. The chain joins TRBV5-6 to TRBJ2-1; perhaps TRBD1 as D (7 bases). The CDR3 totals 16 residues. The V end lost 1 base, the J end lost 2 bases, and 13 bases lay between the germline ends. Germline CDR1 SGHDT, CDR2 YYEEEE.

The rearrangement joins TRBV18 to TRBJ1-1, with TRBD1 identical over 7 bases. With V trimmed by 3 bases and J by 0 bases, 7 bases remained unmatched. Germline V CDR1 and CDR2: KGHSH, LQKENI. CDR3 length: 16 residues. The CDR3 nucleotides read TGTGCCAGCTCACCGTATCAGGGGGTAATGAACACTGAAGCTTTCTTT. It codes for CASSPYQGVMNTEAFF.

The chain joins TRBV7-2 to TRBJ2-4; TRBD2 agrees at 11 bases. Trimming cost V 4 bases and J 6 bases; bases outside gene matches: 8. Germline V gene sequence: CDR1 SGHTA, CDR2 FQGNSA. This CDR3 is built from 16 residues. The CDR3 is CASSSLIAGGRNIQYF. The CDR3 bases are TGTGCCAGCAGCTCCCTCATAGCGGGGGGGCGAAACATTCAGTACTTC.

This sequence joins TRBV19 and TRBJ2-6; tentatively, D is TRBD2 (6 bases). The CDR3 totals 18 residues. Looked up from germline, CDR1 is LNHDA and CDR2 is SQIVND (reference sequence). The germline V and J ends were trimmed by 3 bases and 0 bases, with 15 bases remaining between them. CDR3 bases: TGTGCCAGTAGTATGAGGAGGGGAATGAACTCTGGGGCCAACGTCCTGACTTTC. It translates to CASSMRRGMNSGANVLTF. Based on the CDR3 plus reference TRBV19 and TRBJ2-6, the full variable domain is DGGITQSPKYLFRKEGQNVTLSCEQNLNHDAMYWYRQDPGQGLRLIYYSQIVNDFQKGDIAEGYSVSREKKESFPLTVTSAQKNPTAFYLCASSMRRGMNSGANVLTFGAGSRLTVL.

There are a few counts of this clone. This sequence joins TRBV19 and TRBJ1-2, with 9 bases identical to TRBD1. CDR3 length: 15 amino acids. V dropped 7 bases and J dropped 1; count of bases not matched to a gene: 7. Per the germline V gene, CDR1 is LNHDA and CDR2 is SQIVND (reference sequence). CDR3 loop: CASTPQTGGNYGYTF. For the CDR3, the DNA is TGTGCCAGTACGCCCCAGACAGGGGGTAACTATGGCTACACCTTC.

In nucleotides, the CDR3 is TGTGCCAGCAGCCAGTCAGGGGAATTGGGCTACACCTTC. As protein: CASSQSGELGYTF. The chain links TRBV3-1 (or the pseudogene TRBV3-2) to TRBJ1-2, with TRBD1 as a possible D gene (6 bases). The ends were cut back, 3 bases at V and 8 bases at J, with 13 bases in the middle. The CDR3 extends over 13 amino acids. Germline V gene sequence: CDR1 LGHDT, CDR2 YNNKEL (reference sequence).

This clone was counted between two and nine times. The chain carries TRBV6-2 or TRBV6-3 and TRBJ2-5; D remains unclear. CDR1 and CDR2 (germline): MNHEY, SVGEGT. The CDR3 consists of 15 residues. Trimming took 0 bases from V and 2 from J, leaving 10 bases between them. CDR3 amino acids: CASSYSMPVQETQYF. The CDR3 DNA reads as TGTGCCAGCAGTTACTCGATGCCCGTTCAAGAGACCCAGTACTTC.